This passage covers 30 T cell receptor beta chains from one sample sequenced in a study of shared clonotypes between healthy human individuals. Libraries were prepared by immunoSEQ multiplex PCR; TCRdb keeps only in-frame clonotypes and omits some of them. This sample has some 2,500,000 clones, with approximately 93% found just once. The sequencing input was naive CD4+ T cells from PBMCs. Noted subset: CD45RA+ positively selected. These receptors all come from a man between 18 and 29 years old in good health. Some clones in this sample may be carry-over from other donors' samples.

This CDR3 is CASSVARGNGKLFF. The CDR3 DNA reads as TGTGCCAGCAGTGTGGCCAGGGGAAACGGAAAACTGTTTTTT. The V and J genes are TRBV2 and TRBJ1-4; tentatively, D is TRBD1 (6 bases). Germline values: CDR1 SNHLY, CDR2 FYNNEI. V dropped 4 bases and J dropped 10 bases, with 16 bases sitting between them. This CDR3 comprises 14 residues.

This CDR3 reads CASSVGLAGGGTGELFF. The CDR3, as DNA: TGTGCCAGCAGCGTTGGACTAGCGGGAGGGGGCACCGGGGAGCTGTTTTTT. The rearrangement links TRBV9 to TRBJ2-2, with 15 bases that match TRBD2. Germline V lookup: CDR1 SGDLS, CDR2 YYNGEE. CDR3 length equals 17 residues. Trimming took 2 bases from V and 4 from J; bases not matched to a gene: 3.

The chain uses TRBV21-1 and TRBJ2-7; TRBD1, the table's D call, lacks a check against the DNA. TRBV21-1 counts as a pseudogene. The CDR3 runs 15 residues. CDR3 protein: CASSNRDRGLYEQYF. The CDR3 DNA sequence: TGTGCCAGCAGCAACCGGGACAGGGGGCTCTACGAGCAGTACTTC.

CDR3 sequence (DNA): TGTGCCAGCAGGGCAAGAGACAGAGAAGCTTTCTTT. It encodes CASRARDREAFF. The chain uses TRBV6-1 and TRBJ1-1, with D maybe TRBD1 (5 bases). The CDR3 extends over 12 amino acids. Germline CDR1 reads MNHNS; CDR2 reads SASEGT. V lost 6 bases and J 8 bases, leaving 13 bases between the germline ends.

V and J are TRBV5-1 and TRBJ2-3; 8 positions match TRBD2. CDR1 SGHRS and CDR2 YFSETQ come from the germline V gene. This CDR3 region has 15 residues. Trimming removed 4 bases from V and 4 bases from J; junction bases left unmatched: 8. The CDR3, as DNA: TGCGCCAGCAGCCTAGGGACTAGTTACGCAGATACGCAGTATTTT. This gives the protein CASSLGTSYADTQYF. Using reference TRBV5-1 and TRBJ2-3 for the parts outside the CDR3, the full variable domain is KAGVTQTPRYLIKTRGQQVTLSCSPISGHRSVSWYQQTPGQGLQFLFEYFSETQRNKGNFPGRFSGRQFSNSRSEMNVSTLELGDSALYLCASSLGTSYADTQYFGPGTRLTVL.

This clone was counted a single time. The genes are TRBV25-1 and TRBJ2-2; D is possibly TRBD1 (5 bases). Germline lookup yields CDR1 MGHDK and CDR2 SYGVNS. The CDR3 has 13 amino acids. With 2 bases removed from V and 10 bases from J, the gap between germline ends came to 11 bases. The CDR3 spells CASSEGAREELFF. As DNA, the CDR3 is TGTGCCAGCAGTGAAGGGGCCAGGGAGGAGCTGTTTTTT.

The chain recombines TRBV28 with TRBJ2-5, with D tentatively TRBD1 (5 bases). Trimming cost V 6 bases and J 2 bases, with 19 bases left between them. The CDR3 is 16 amino acids. The germline V gene has CDR1 MDHEN and CDR2 SYDVKM. The CDR3 spells CASSSAGLQGQETQYF. CDR3 DNA: TGTGCCAGCAGCTCTGCAGGGCTTCAAGGGCAAGAGACCCAGTACTTC. The full variable domain, completed using reference TRBV28 and TRBJ2-5, is DVKVTQSSRYLVKRTGEKVFLECVQDMDHENMFWYRQDPGLGLRLIYFSYDVKMKEKGDIPEGYSVSREKKERFSLILESASTNQTSMYLCASSSAGLQGQETQYFGPGTRLLVL.

The rearrangement uses TRBV28 and TRBJ2-7; 8 bases fit TRBD2. Germline values: CDR1 MDHEN, CDR2 SYDVKM. There are 15 residues in the CDR3. The V segment lost 6 bases and the J segment 0 bases; nucleotides outside the gene matches: 7. CDR3 protein: CASRTQAGGSYEQYF. For the CDR3, the DNA is TGTGCCAGCAGGACTCAGGCGGGAGGCTCCTACGAGCAGTACTTC.

V and J are TRBV2 and TRBJ2-7; D unresolved. CDR1 SNHLY and CDR2 FYNNEI come from the germline V gene. The CDR3 totals 12 residues. With 1 base removed from V and 3 bases from J, the gap between germline ends came to 4 bases. Written as DNA, the CDR3 is TGTGCCAGCAGTGAAGGGGTCTACGAGCAGTACTTC. Translating gives CASSEGVYEQYF.

As concerns this clone: The sample holds other DNA sequences that translate to the same CDR3. The chain is built from TRBV19 and TRBJ2-5, with TRBD1 identical over 7 bases. The CDR3 loop spans 14 amino acids. V was clipped by 6 bases and J by 1 base; unmatched bases: 5. Germline V gene lookup returns CDR1 LNHDA and CDR2 SQIVND (reference sequence). The CDR3 sequence: CASRGPGGQETQYF. In DNA, the CDR3 is TGTGCCAGTAGGGGACCAGGGGGCCAAGAGACCCAGTACTTC.

As for this clone: Additional DNA sequences in this sample encode the identical CDR3. This chain connects TRBV5-1 to TRBJ2-7; TRBD1 matches at 8 bases. This CDR3 is 13 amino acids long. The germline V gene has CDR1 SGHRS and CDR2 YFSETQ. Trimming took 5 bases from V and 3 from J; bases not matched to a gene: 4. The CDR3 DNA reads as TGCGCCAGCAGTCGAGGACAGGGCTACGAGCAGTACTTC. Translation: CASSRGQGYEQYF.

The chain carries TRBV29-1 and TRBJ2-3; D unclear. The CDR3 sequence is 13 residues long. The V end was cut by 0 bases, the J end by 4 bases, with 8 bases between. Germline-derived CDR1 and CDR2 are SQVTM and ANQGSEA. CDR3 residues: CSVEDYKADTQYF. The CDR3 DNA reads TGCAGCGTTGAAGATTATAAGGCAGATACGCAGTATTTT.

The rearrangement joins TRBV29-1 to TRBJ2-1, with 7 positions matching TRBD1. The germline V gene encodes CDR1 SQVTM and CDR2 ANQGSEA. The V segment lost 7 bases and the J segment 3 bases; nucleotides outside the gene matches: 6. This CDR3 contains 13 residues. In DNA form, the CDR3 reads TGCAGCGCCGACAGGGCGGTCTACAATGAGCAGTTCTTC. It yields the protein CSADRAVYNEQFF.

The rearrangement joins TRBV7-2 to TRBJ2-1, with 10 bases identical to TRBD2. J gave up 4 bases and V 3 bases, and 9 bases lay outside the gene matches. The CDR3 consists of 17 residues. CDR1 is SGHTA, CDR2 FQGNSA, per germline. The CDR3 reads CASSFMPSGRVYNEQFF. DNA for the CDR3: TGTGCCAGCAGCTTCATGCCGAGCGGGAGGGTGTACAATGAGCAGTTCTTC.

The chain links TRBV7-2 to TRBJ2-1; D may be TRBD2 (5 bases). The CDR3 is made up of 13 amino acids. Germline V gene data show CDR1 as SGHTA and CDR2 as FQGNSA. V dropped 8 bases and J dropped 7 bases, with 15 bases sitting between them. The CDR3, as DNA: TGTGCCAGCCAGACCTCCGGGATAAATGAGCAGTTCTTC. It encodes CASQTSGINEQFF.

The V call is TRBV5-4, the J call TRBJ2-7, with 8 nucleotides matching TRBD2. Germline CDR1 SGHNT, CDR2 YYREEE (reference sequence). V shed 4 bases, J shed 5 bases, and the junction held 11 bases outside the gene matches. This CDR3 is built from 15 residues. This CDR3 reads CASSLRTSPSDEQYF. CDR3 sequence (DNA): TGTGCCAGCAGCCTAAGGACTAGCCCAAGCGACGAGCAGTACTTC.

A single count supports this clone. The chain carries TRBV25-1 and TRBJ1-2; perhaps TRBD1 as D (6 bases). Germline loops: CDR1 MGHDK, CDR2 SYGVNS. The CDR3 contains 12 residues. Trimming pared 1 base from V and 8 bases from J, leaving 8 bases between. Written as DNA, the CDR3 is TGTGCCAGCAGTGAATGGGACAAGGGCTACACCTTC. It yields the protein CASSEWDKGYTF.

The DNA for the CDR3 is TGCGCCAGCACCCGGGCGGAGATGGGGGAGACCCAGTACTTC. Amino acid sequence: CASTRAEMGETQYF. The V and J genes are TRBV5-1 and TRBJ2-5; D is unresolved. Germline CDR1 SGHRS, CDR2 YFSETQ. V lost 6 bases, J lost 5 bases, and 17 bases lay in between. This CDR3 comprises 14 residues. Drawing the rest from reference TRBV5-1 and TRBJ2-5, the complete variable domain is KAGVTQTPRYLIKTRGQQVTLSCSPISGHRSVSWYQQTPGQGLQFLFEYFSETQRNKGNFPGRFSGRQFSNSRSEMNVSTLELGDSALYLCASTRAEMGETQYFGPGTRLLVL.

The chain recombines TRBV19 with TRBJ2-2, with no clear D. Germline CDR1 and CDR2: LNHDA and SQIVND (reference sequence). Trimming pared 1 base from V and 1 base from J, leaving 13 bases between. This CDR3 has 17 residues. CDR3 nucleotides: TGTGCCAGTAGTATAGGGTCAGGATACGAGAACACCGGGGAGCTGTTTTTT. Translation: CASSIGSGYENTGELFF. Full variable domain (rest looked up from reference TRBV19 and TRBJ2-2): DGGITQSPKYLFRKEGQNVTLSCEQNLNHDAMYWYRQDPGQGLRLIYYSQIVNDFQKGDIAEGYSVSREKKESFPLTVTSAQKNPTAFYLCASSIGSGYENTGELFFGEGSRLTVL.

This clone was recorded a few times. The genes are TRBV5-1 and TRBJ1-1, with TRBD1 matching 7 bases. The germline V gene encodes CDR1 SGHRS and CDR2 YFSETQ. The ends lost 3 bases at V and 1 base at J; junction bases unmatched: 6. This CDR3 has 15 amino acids. Written as DNA, the CDR3 is TGCGCCAGCAGCTGGTACAGGGGAGAGAACACTGAAGCTTTCTTT. Amino acids: CASSWYRGENTEAFF.

The chain couples TRBV27 to TRBJ1-2; D ambiguous. V lost 6 bases and J lost 2, with 10 bases in between. This CDR3 is built from 13 residues. Germline V lookup: CDR1 MNHEY, CDR2 SMNVEV (reference sequence). DNA of the CDR3: TGTGCCAGCAGAACCGCGGTCAACTATGGCTACACCTTC. Its protein is CASRTAVNYGYTF.

The V call is TRBV5-6, the J call TRBJ1-2, with TRBD1 as a possible D gene (5 bases). Germline V gene lookup returns CDR1 SGHDT and CDR2 YYEEEE. V was shortened by 0 bases and J by 7 bases, with 16 bases between the two germline ends. There are 15 residues in the CDR3. CDR3 amino acids: CASSLGRRPGRGYTF. CDR3 bases: TGTGCCAGCAGCTTGGGCCGGCGTCCAGGGCGTGGCTACACCTTC.

The table lists this clone with a few counts. The J gene is TRBJ1-2, the V gene TRBV29-1; D is unresolved. Germline V gene data show CDR1 as SQVTM and CDR2 as ANQGSEA. CDR3 length equals 13 residues. Deletions cut 3 bases from V and 0 bases from J, with 8 bases between. The CDR3 is CSVEATPNYGYTF. The DNA for the CDR3 is TGCAGCGTTGAGGCGACACCTAACTATGGCTACACCTTC.

This clone appeared a few times. The chain links TRBV7-2 to TRBJ1-5; 8 bases map to TRBD1. Germline V CDR1 and CDR2: SGHTA, FQGNSA. Trimming removed 6 bases from V and 5 bases from J; junction bases left unmatched: 6. The CDR3 is 14 residues long. Here the CDR3 DNA reads TGTGCCAGCAGACTTACAGGGGGGTATCAGCCCCAGCATTTT. Translated: CASRLTGGYQPQHF.

The chain employs TRBV4-2 and TRBJ2-5; 8 bases line up with TRBD2. The ends lost 0 bases at V and 5 bases at J; junction bases unmatched: 14. Looked up from germline, CDR1 is LGHNA and CDR2 is YNFKEQ. The CDR3 is 18 residues long. CDR3 coding DNA: TGTGCCAGCAGCCAAGATGAGGTCGGCGGGAGGCCCGGGGAGACCCAGTACTTC. Its protein product is CASSQDEVGGRPGETQYF.

As for this clone: The same CDR3 arises from other DNA sequences in this sample as well. The chain couples TRBV7-9 to TRBJ2-3; 9 nucleotides align to TRBD2. V was pared by 3 bases and J by 3 bases, with 4 bases of the junction left unmatched. The CDR3 is 15 amino acids. Germline CDR1 is SEHNR and CDR2 is FQNEAQ (reference sequence). CDR3 in DNA: TGTGCCAGCAGCTTCGGGACTAGCCTGACAGATACGCAGTATTTT. Residues: CASSFGTSLTDTQYF. The complete variable domain, with remaining parts taken from reference TRBV7-9 and TRBJ2-3, reads DTGVSQNPRHKITKRGQNVTFRCDPISEHNRLYWYRQTLGQGPEFLTYFQNEAQLEKSRLLSDRFSAERPKGSFSTLEIQRTEQGDSAMYLCASSFGTSLTDTQYFGPGTRLTVL.

V and J are TRBV9 and TRBJ2-6; no reliable D call. Trimming removed 0 bases at V and 2 bases at J, with 12 bases between. The CDR3 totals 17 residues. Germline V gene data show CDR1 as SGDLS and CDR2 as YYNGEE. The CDR3 loop reads CASSVAHPSAGANVLTF. The CDR3 coding sequence is TGTGCCAGCAGCGTAGCACATCCCTCAGCTGGGGCCAACGTCCTGACTTTC.

This clone was counted a single time. This sample includes further DNA sequences coding for the same CDR3. The chain links TRBV7-8 to TRBJ2-3; 10 bases are a match to TRBD2. The CDR3 has 14 amino acids. The germline CDR1 and CDR2 sequences are SGHVS and FQNEAQ. Losses at the gene ends were 6 bases for V and 4 bases for J; bases not matched to a gene: 4. The CDR3 bases are TGTGCCAGCAGTAGGACTAGCGGATCAGATACGCAGTATTTT. This gives the protein CASSRTSGSDTQYF.

As concerns this clone: In the same sample, other DNA sequences code for this CDR3. The chain joins TRBV9 to TRBJ2-3; 8 nucleotides line up with TRBD2. The ends lost 0 bases at V and 1 base at J; junction bases unmatched: 4. The CDR3 is made up of 16 amino acids. Germline CDR1 and CDR2: SGDLS and YYNGEE. The CDR3 sequence is CASSVVASGRTDTQYF. DNA of the CDR3: TGTGCCAGCAGCGTAGTGGCTAGCGGGCGCACAGATACGCAGTATTTT.

The rearrangement joins TRBV5-1 to TRBJ1-1; no clear D gene. V was cut by 4 bases and J by 1 base, with 17 bases left in between. The CDR3 totals 16 residues. CDR1 is SGHRS and CDR2 is YFSETQ in the germline V gene. In DNA form, the CDR3 reads TGCGCCAGCAGCGGGGAGGTACCCAACTCGAACACTGAAGCTTTCTTT. Protein: CASSGEVPNSNTEAFF.